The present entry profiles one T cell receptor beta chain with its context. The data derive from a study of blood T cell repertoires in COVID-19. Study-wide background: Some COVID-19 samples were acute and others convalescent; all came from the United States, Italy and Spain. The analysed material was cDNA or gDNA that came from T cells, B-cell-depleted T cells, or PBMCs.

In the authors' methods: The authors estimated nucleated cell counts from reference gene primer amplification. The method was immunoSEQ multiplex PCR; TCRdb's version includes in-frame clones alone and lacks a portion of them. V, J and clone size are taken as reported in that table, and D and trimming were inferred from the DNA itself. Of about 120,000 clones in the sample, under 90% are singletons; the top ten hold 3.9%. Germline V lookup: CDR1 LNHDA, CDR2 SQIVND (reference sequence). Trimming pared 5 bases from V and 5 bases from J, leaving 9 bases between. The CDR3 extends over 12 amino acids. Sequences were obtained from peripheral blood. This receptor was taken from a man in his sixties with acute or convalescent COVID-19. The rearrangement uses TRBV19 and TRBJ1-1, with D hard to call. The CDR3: CASSLGVTEAFF. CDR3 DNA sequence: TGTGCCAGTAGTTTAGGAGTAACTGAAGCTTTCTTT.